This TCR beta chain appears in the sequencing data of a study of T cells in Graves' hyperthyroidism and ophthalmopathy. This clonotype showed up many times. The target antigen is unknown. Template material for amplifying TCR beta CDR3 regions consisted of RNA transcripts. The HTBI primer set drove a first-round RT-PCR of the TCR CDR3. TCRdb itself ran the multiplex PCR reads through MiXCR, one entry per CDR3 protein. The table records around 720,000 distinct CDR3 sequences, about a third of them present only once. Study findings and constraints: Expanded thyroid clonotypes (above 0.001) were mostly also found in blood.

This CDR3 has 15 amino acids. The V end lost 7 bases, the J end lost 2 bases, and 18 bases lay between the germline ends. The germline gives CDR1 ENHRY, CDR2 SYGVKD. The sequencing input was blood. The genes are TRBV10-3 and TRBJ2-7; a possible D gene is TRBD2 (7 bases). This clonotype originated in a woman aged 40-49 years with Graves' hyperthyroidism. The CDR3 bases are TGTGCCATCACCATGGGGGGGCAGGACCCCTACGAGCAGTACTTC. Its translation: CAITMGGQDPYEQYF.